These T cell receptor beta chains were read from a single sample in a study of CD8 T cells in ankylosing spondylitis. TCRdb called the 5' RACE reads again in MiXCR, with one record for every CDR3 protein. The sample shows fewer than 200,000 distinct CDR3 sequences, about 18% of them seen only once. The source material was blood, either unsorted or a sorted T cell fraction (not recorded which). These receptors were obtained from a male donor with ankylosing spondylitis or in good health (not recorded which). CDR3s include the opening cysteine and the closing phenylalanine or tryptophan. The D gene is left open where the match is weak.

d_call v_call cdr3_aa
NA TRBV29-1 CSVEGGIGGYEQYF
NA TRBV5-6 CASSLGAGDLSGANVLTF
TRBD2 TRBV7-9 CASSLARGIVPYEQYF
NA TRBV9 CASSVSLYNEQFF
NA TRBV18 CASSPGPGEAFF
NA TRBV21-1 CASSPSCRSGSTDTQYF
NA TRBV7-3 CASTPGTLNGEAFF
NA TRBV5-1 CASSLDQVPGTDTQYF
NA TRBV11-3 CASSRGLHTGELFF
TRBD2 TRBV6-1 CASRRLAGGTDTQYF
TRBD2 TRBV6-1 CASRSSGRETQYF
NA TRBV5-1 CASSEQGGAREQYF
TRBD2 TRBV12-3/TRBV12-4 CASRFWGGPGELFF
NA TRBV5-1 CASSAGTSSYNEQFF
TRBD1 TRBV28 CASSLSRDRGEQYF
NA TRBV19 CASSWMGDPPEQFF
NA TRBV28 CASSFRGRGMNTEAFF
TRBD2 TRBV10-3 CASSGTGELFF
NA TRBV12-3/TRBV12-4 CASSLWEADNEAFF
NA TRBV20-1 CSASTGRELFF
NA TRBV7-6 CASSLRRVTEAFF
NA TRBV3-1 CASSQLGRNTGELFF
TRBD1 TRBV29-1 CSVARGTGGTDTQYF
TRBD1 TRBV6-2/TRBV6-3 CASSTRQGRGETQYF
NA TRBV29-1 CSAPSGRRTDTQYF
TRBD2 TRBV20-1 CSATVGGRTDTQYF
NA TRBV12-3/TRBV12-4 CASSLWVNRDEAYEQYF
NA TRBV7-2 CASSLVGGGSTNEQFF